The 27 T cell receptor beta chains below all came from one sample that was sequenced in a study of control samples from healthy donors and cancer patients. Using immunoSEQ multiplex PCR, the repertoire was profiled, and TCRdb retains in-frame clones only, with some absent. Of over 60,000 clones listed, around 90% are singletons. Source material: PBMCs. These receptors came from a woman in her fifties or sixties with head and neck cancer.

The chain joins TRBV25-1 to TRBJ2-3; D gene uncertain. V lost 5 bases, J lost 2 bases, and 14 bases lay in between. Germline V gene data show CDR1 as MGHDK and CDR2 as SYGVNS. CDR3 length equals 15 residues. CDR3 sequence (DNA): TGTGCCAGCAGTAATACTGGGAACCCCACAGATACGCAGTATTTT. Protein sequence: CASSNTGNPTDTQYF.

The CDR3: CASSPPGGYNEQFF. DNA for the CDR3: TGTGCCAGCAGCCCGCCGGGGGGGTACAATGAGCAGTTCTTC. The chain recombines TRBV3-1 (or the pseudogene TRBV3-2) with TRBJ2-1; 8 bases are shared with TRBD2. This CDR3 comprises 14 residues. J gave up 4 bases and V 4 bases, and 3 bases lay outside the gene matches. The germline V gene encodes CDR1 LGHDT and CDR2 YNNKEL (reference sequence).

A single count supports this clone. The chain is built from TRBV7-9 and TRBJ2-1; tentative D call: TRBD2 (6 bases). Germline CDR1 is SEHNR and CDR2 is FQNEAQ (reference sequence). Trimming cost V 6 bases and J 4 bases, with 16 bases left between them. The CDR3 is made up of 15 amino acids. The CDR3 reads CASRLGGLDYNEQFF. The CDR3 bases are TGTGCCAGCAGGCTGGGGGGACTTGATTACAATGAGCAGTTCTTC. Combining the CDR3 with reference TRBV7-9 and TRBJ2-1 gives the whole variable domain DTGVSQNPRHKITKRGQNVTFRCDPISEHNRLYWYRQTLGQGPEFLTYFQNEAQLEKSRLLSDRFSAERPKGSFSTLEIQRTEQGDSAMYLCASRLGGLDYNEQFFGPGTRLTVL.

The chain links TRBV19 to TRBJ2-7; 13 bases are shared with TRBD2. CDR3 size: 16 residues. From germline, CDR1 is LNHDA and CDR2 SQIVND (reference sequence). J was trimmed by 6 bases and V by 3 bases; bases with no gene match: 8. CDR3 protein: CASSISRTSGSIEQYF. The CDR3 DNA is TGTGCCAGTAGTATTTCCCGGACTAGCGGGAGTATCGAGCAGTACTTC.

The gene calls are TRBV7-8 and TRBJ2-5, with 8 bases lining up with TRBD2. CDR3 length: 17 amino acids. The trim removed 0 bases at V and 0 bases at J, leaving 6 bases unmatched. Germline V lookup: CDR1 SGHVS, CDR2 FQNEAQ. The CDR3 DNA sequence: TGTGCCAGCAGCTTAGCCTTAGCGGGAAATAACCAAGAGACCCAGTACTTC. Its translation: CASSLALAGNNQETQYF.

CDR3 in DNA: TGTGCCAGCACGGGACAGTCTTATGGCTACACCTTC. It specifies CASTGQSYGYTF. The chain uses TRBV2 and TRBJ1-2, with TRBD1 identical over 7 bases. There are 12 residues in the CDR3. Trimming took 7 bases from V and 5 from J; bases not matched to a gene: 4. CDR1 is SNHLY and CDR2 is FYNNEI in the germline V gene.

The CDR3 DNA reads as TGTGCCAGTAGTATTGCCCTAGCGGGTGTCCCGTTCTTC. Protein sequence: CASSIALAGVPFF. The V and J genes are TRBV19 and TRBJ2-1; 8 bases are shared with TRBD2. The CDR3 is made up of 13 amino acids. V was pared by 3 bases and J by 15 bases, with 10 bases of the junction left unmatched. CDR1 and CDR2 from the germline V gene are LNHDA and SQIVND (reference sequence). The variable domain in full, completed from reference TRBV19 and TRBJ2-1, reads DGGITQSPKYLFRKEGQNVTLSCEQNLNHDAMYWYRQDPGQGLRLIYYSQIVNDFQKGDIAEGYSVSREKKESFPLTVTSAQKNPTAFYLCASSIALAGVPFFGPGTRLTVL.

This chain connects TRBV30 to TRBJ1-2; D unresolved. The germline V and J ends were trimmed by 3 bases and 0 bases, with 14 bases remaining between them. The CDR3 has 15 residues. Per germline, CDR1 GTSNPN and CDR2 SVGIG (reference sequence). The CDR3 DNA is TGTGCCTGGAGCCCGGACGGAAACTCTAACTATGGCTACACCTTC. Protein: CAWSPDGNSNYGYTF.

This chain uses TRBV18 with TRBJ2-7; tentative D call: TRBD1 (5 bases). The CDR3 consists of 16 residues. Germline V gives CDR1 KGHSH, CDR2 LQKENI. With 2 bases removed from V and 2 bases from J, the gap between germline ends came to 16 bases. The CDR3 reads CASSPRGSGYAYEQYF. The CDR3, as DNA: TGTGCCAGCTCACCAAGGGGATCCGGATATGCCTACGAGCAGTACTTC.

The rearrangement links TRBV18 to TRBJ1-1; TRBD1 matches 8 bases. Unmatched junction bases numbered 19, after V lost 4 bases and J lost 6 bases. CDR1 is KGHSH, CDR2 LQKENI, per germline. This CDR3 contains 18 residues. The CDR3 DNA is TGTGCCAGCTCACAGAGGACAGGGCTGGGGAGCCTGGTAGCTGAAGCTTTCTTT. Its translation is CASSQRTGLGSLVAEAFF.

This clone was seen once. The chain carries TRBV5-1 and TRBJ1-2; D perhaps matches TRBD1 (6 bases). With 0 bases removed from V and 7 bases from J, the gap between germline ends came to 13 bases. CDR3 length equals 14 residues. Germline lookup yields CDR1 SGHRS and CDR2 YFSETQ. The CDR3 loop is CASSLDRAVGGYTF. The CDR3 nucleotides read TGCGCCAGCAGCTTGGACAGGGCTGTAGGTGGCTACACCTTC. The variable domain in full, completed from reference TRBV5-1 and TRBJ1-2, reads KAGVTQTPRYLIKTRGQQVTLSCSPISGHRSVSWYQQTPGQGLQFLFEYFSETQRNKGNFPGRFSGRQFSNSRSEMNVSTLELGDSALYLCASSLDRAVGGYTFGSGTRLTVV.

CDR3 nucleotides: TGTGCCAGCAGTGAGGTTAGCGGGGTCACAGATACGCAGTATTTT. Protein product: CASSEVSGVTDTQYF. This chain links TRBV2 with TRBJ2-3; 8 bases are a match to TRBD2. Germline assignment: CDR1 SNHLY and CDR2 FYNNEI. V trimming: 3 bases; J trimming: 2 bases; junction bases outside the gene matches: 4. The CDR3 runs 15 residues.

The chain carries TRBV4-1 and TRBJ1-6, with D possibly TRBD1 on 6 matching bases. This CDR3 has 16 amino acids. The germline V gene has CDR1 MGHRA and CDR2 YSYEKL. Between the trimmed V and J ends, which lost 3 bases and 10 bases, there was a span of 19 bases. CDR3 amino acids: CASSQSDSRLLSPLHF. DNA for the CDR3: TGCGCCAGCAGCCAGTCGGACAGCAGGCTTTTGTCACCCCTCCACTTT.

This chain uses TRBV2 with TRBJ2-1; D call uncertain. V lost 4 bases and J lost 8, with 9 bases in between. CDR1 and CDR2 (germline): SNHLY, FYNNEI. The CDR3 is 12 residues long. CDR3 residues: CASSVRDHEQFF. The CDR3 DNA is TGTGCCAGCAGTGTTAGGGATCATGAGCAGTTCTTC.

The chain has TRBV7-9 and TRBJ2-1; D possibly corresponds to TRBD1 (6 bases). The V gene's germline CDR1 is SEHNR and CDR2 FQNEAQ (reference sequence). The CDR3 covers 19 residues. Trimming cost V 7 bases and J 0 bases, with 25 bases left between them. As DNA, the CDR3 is TGTGCCAGCACCCCGCCCCCGGACAGAATCCCCCTCTCCTACAATGAGCAGTTCTTC. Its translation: CASTPPPDRIPLSYNEQFF.

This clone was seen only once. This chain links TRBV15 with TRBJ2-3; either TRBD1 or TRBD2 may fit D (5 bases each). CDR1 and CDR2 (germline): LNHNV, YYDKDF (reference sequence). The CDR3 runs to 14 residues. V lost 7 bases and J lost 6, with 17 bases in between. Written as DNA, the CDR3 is TGTGCCACCACCCAGGGAGTTGTGTCGGATACGCAGTATTTT. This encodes CATTQGVVSDTQYF.

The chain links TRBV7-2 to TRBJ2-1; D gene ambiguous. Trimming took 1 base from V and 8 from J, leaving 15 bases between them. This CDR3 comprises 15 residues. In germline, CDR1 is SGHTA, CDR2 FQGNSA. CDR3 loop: CASSLVYGPSHEQFF. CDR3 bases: TGTGCCAGCAGCTTAGTTTATGGCCCTTCCCATGAGCAGTTCTTC.

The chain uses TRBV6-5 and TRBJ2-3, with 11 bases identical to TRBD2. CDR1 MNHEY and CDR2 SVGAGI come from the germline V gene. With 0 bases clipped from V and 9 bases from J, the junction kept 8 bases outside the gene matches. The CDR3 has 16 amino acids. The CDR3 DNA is TGTGCCAGCAGTTACTCTATAGCGGGAGGGCCGAACACGCAGTATTTT. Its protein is CASSYSIAGGPNTQYF.

For the CDR3, the DNA is TGTGCCAGCAGTTACGTTCCGGGACAGGGGGCAGATACGCAGTATTTT. Its translation: CASSYVPGQGADTQYF. J is TRBJ2-3 and V is TRBV6-2 or TRBV6-3; 11 nucleotides line up with TRBD1. CDR1 and CDR2 from the germline V gene are MNHEY and SVGEGT. The CDR3 covers 16 residues. V lost 2 bases to trimming and J lost 4 bases; unmatched junction nucleotides: 5.

CDR3 coding DNA: TGCGCCAGCAGCTTGGGGGGCCGCCCCCCAGATACGCAGTATTTT. The encoded protein is CASSLGGRPPDTQYF. This chain uses TRBV5-1 with TRBJ2-3, with TRBD1 as a possible D gene (5 bases). The CDR3 contains 15 residues. V was trimmed by 0 bases and J by 4 bases, leaving 12 bases between them. Germline V lookup: CDR1 SGHRS, CDR2 YFSETQ.

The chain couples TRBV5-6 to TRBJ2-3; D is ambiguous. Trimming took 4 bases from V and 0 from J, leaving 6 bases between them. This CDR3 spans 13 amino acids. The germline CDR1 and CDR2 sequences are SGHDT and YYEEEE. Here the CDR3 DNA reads TGTGCCAGCAGCATCGCTAGCACAGATACGCAGTATTTT. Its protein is CASSIASTDTQYF.

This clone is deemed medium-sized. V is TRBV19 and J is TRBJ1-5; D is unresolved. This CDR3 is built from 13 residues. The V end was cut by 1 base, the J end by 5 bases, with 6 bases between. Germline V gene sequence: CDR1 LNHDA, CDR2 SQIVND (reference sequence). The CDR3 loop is CASSIATDQPQHF. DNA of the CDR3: TGTGCCAGTAGTATAGCTACGGATCAGCCCCAGCATTTT.

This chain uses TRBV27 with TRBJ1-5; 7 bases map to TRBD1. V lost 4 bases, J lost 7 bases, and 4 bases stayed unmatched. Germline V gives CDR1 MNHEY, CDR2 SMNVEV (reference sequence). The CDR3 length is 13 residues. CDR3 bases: TGTGCCAGCAGTTACAGGGGAGCGCAGCCCCAGCATTTT. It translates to CASSYRGAQPQHF.

CDR3 DNA sequence: TGTGCCAGCAGCTTATGGGGACAGCCGACAGATACGCAGTATTTT. It translates to CASSLWGQPTDTQYF. This sequence joins TRBV7-2 and TRBJ2-3; 7 nucleotides match TRBD1. CDR3 size: 15 residues. Germline loops: CDR1 SGHTA, CDR2 FQGNSA. V shed 2 bases, J shed 3 bases, and the junction held 5 bases outside the gene matches.

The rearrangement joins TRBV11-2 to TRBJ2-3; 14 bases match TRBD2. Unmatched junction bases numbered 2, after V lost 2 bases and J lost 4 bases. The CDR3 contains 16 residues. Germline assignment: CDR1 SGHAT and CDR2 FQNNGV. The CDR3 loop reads CASSLRLAGGSDTQYF. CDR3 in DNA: TGTGCCAGCAGCTTAAGACTAGCGGGGGGGTCAGATACGCAGTATTTT.

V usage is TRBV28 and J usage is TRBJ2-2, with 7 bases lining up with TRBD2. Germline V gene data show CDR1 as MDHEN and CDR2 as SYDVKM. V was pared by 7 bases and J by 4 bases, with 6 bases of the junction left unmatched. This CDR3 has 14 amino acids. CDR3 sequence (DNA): TGTGCCAGCATAAGGAGGGAGGGCACCGGGGAGCTGTTTTTT. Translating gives CASIRREGTGELFF.

CDR3 in amino acids: CSASPKETLYNEQFF. CDR3 DNA sequence: TGCAGTGCTAGTCCTAAGGAGACCCTTTACAATGAGCAGTTCTTC. This chain links TRBV20-1 with TRBJ2-1; D remains ambiguous. The CDR3 extends over 15 amino acids. With 3 bases removed from V and 4 bases from J, the gap between germline ends came to 16 bases. From germline, CDR1 is DFQATT and CDR2 SNEGSKA (reference sequence).